This entry lists 9 T cell receptor beta chains sequenced from one sample in a study of T-cell reconstitution after alpha-beta-depleted transplantation in children. Unique molecular identifiers were used to barcode this TCRbeta library. TCRdb re-called the PCR reads with MiXCR, one entry per CDR3 protein. The sample has more than 400,000 distinct CDR3 sequences, roughly 11% seen once. The source material was PBMCs, mostly from graft donor cells, sampled 180 days after TCRalphabeta/CD19-depleted stem cell transplant. The receptors were gathered from a female patient between 2 and 15 years old who had a stem cell transplant for aplastic anemia, so the T cells may come from the graft donor.

The V gene is TRBV29-1, the J gene TRBJ2-7, with TRBD1 matching 8 bases. V was pared by 5 bases and J by 5 bases, with 17 bases of the junction left unmatched. CDR1 SQVTM and CDR2 ANQGSEA come from the germline V gene. The CDR3 covers 16 residues. CDR3 DNA sequence: TGCAGCGTTCCACAAATCCCCCTCCAGGGGGCCCACGAGCAGTACGTC. Protein: CSVPQIPLQGAHEQYV.

This clonotype appeared a few times. V gene TRBV7-2 combines with J gene TRBJ2-7, with TRBD1 matching 12 bases. The V and J ends lost 6 bases and 1 base, in that order; junction bases with no gene match: 10. The CDR3 is 17 amino acids. Germline V CDR1 and CDR2: SGHTA, FQGNSA. The CDR3 loop reads CASSSGTGGGGSYEQYF. The CDR3 DNA reads as TGTGCCAGCAGTTCCGGGACAGGGGGCGGGGGGTCCTACGAGCAGTACTTC.

The V gene is TRBV19, the J gene TRBJ2-5; perhaps TRBD1 as D (6 bases). This CDR3 spans 14 amino acids. V lost 5 bases and J lost 2, with 12 bases in between. Per germline, CDR1 LNHDA and CDR2 SQIVND (reference sequence). Written as DNA, the CDR3 is TGTGCCAGTAGTCCCCGACAGGCGCAAGAGACCCAGTACTTC. Translation gives CASSPRQAQETQYF. Complete variable domain (other parts from reference TRBV19 and TRBJ2-5): DGGITQSPKYLFRKEGQNVTLSCEQNLNHDAMYWYRQDPGQGLRLIYYSQIVNDFQKGDIAEGYSVSREKKESFPLTVTSAQKNPTAFYLCASSPRQAQETQYFGPGTRLLVL.

Points on this clonotype: The junction and the germline gene differ at one end; a read error may be behind it. The V gene is TRBV9, the J gene TRBJ2-1; D possibly uses TRBD1 or TRBD2 (5 bases each). This CDR3 region has 12 residues. Germline V CDR1 and CDR2: SGDLS, YYNGEE. CDR3: CASSEGTSHGSF. In DNA, the CDR3 is TGTGCCAGCAGCGAGGGGACCAGCCATGGGTCCTTC.

This clonotype was counted a few times. The rearrangement uses TRBV5-1 and TRBJ1-1, with a weak D call TRBD1 (6 bases). The CDR3 length is 16 residues. Germline assignment: CDR1 SGHRS and CDR2 YFSETQ. Trimming took 2 bases from V and 4 from J, leaving 18 bases between them. For the CDR3, the DNA is TGCGCCAGCAGCTTCCGGGGGGCCGAGGTGGGCACTGAAGCTTTCTTT. This gives the protein CASSFRGAEVGTEAFF.

V is TRBV3-1 and J is TRBJ2-1; 9 bases align to TRBD2. This CDR3 has 15 amino acids. The V gene end was trimmed by 5 bases and the J gene end by 5 bases; junction bases not matched to a gene: 7. Germline-derived CDR1 and CDR2 are LGHDT and YNNKEL (reference sequence). The CDR3 reads CASSSGAGGHNEQFF. CDR3 nucleotide sequence: TGTGCCAGCAGCTCGGGGGCGGGAGGGCACAATGAGCAGTTCTTC.

The chain uses TRBV5-1 and TRBJ2-5; perhaps D is TRBD1 or TRBD2 (5 bases each). Germline V gene sequence: CDR1 SGHRS, CDR2 YFSETQ. The CDR3 length is 16 residues. The V gene lost 2 bases and the J gene lost 5 bases, with 19 bases spanning the gap. The CDR3, as DNA: TGCGCCAGCAGCTTAAGGGACGGAGCCGTAGGGGAGACCCAGTACTTC. Translating it yields CASSLRDGAVGETQYF. Full variable domain (rest looked up from reference TRBV5-1 and TRBJ2-5): KAGVTQTPRYLIKTRGQQVTLSCSPISGHRSVSWYQQTPGQGLQFLFEYFSETQRNKGNFPGRFSGRQFSNSRSEMNVSTLELGDSALYLCASSLRDGAVGETQYFGPGTRLLVL.

Ten or more counts support this clonotype. This chain joins TRBV12-3 or TRBV12-4 and TRBJ2-2; D possibly corresponds to TRBD1 (5 bases). The CDR3 has 14 residues. Between the trimmed V and J ends, which lost 6 bases and 3 bases, there was a span of 11 bases. CDR3 DNA sequence: TGTGCCAGCAGAGTGACAGCCGACACCGGGGAGCTGTTTTTT. Encoded protein: CASRVTADTGELFF.

The chain combines TRBV4-3 with TRBJ2-7; tentative D call: TRBD1 (7 bases). V was trimmed by 0 bases and J by 3 bases, leaving 15 bases between them. This CDR3 has 16 amino acids. Germline lookup yields CDR1 LGHNA and CDR2 YSLEER. In DNA, the CDR3 is TGCGCCAGCAGCCAAGATGGGGCAGGGGGGCACTACGAGCAGTACTTC. Encoded protein: CASSQDGAGGHYEQYF.